This entry lists 5 T cell receptor beta chains sequenced from one sample in a study of identical twins. TCRdb reanalysed the 5' RACE reads using MiXCR and keeps one entry per CDR3 protein. Among about 280,000 distinct CDR3 sequences listed, about 8.3% were seen once. Another study also made use of these data, one on yellow fever vaccine responses in identical twins.

Input material: memory (CD45RO+) T cells sorted from blood. These receptor sequences come from a woman in her late teens or twenties in good health.

This clonotype was picked up a small number of times. V and J are TRBV4-2 and TRBJ2-5; 12 positions match TRBD2. CDR3 length equals 16 residues. Germline values: CDR1 LGHNA, CDR2 YNFKEQ. The junction had 7 bases not matched to a gene; V was cut back by 1 base and J by 7 bases. In DNA, the CDR3 is TGTGCCAGCAGCCAAGGGTGGACTAGCGGGGCGGGGACCCAGTACTTC. Translation gives CASSQGWTSGAGTQYF.

CDR3 coding DNA: TGTGCCAACGTTTCTCAGGTAGTTAGCTCCTACGAGCAGTACGTC. It specifies CANVSQVVSSYEQYV. The rearrangement uses TRBV27 and TRBJ2-7; no definite D call. The germline V and J ends were trimmed by 10 bases and 0 bases, with 19 bases remaining between them. CDR1 and CDR2 from the germline V gene are MNHEY and SMNVEV (reference sequence). The CDR3 sequence is 15 residues long.

At least ten counts were recorded for this clonotype. The chain has TRBV9 and TRBJ2-2, with 9 positions matching TRBD2. This CDR3 spans 16 amino acids. V trimming: 1 base; J trimming: 5 bases; junction bases outside the gene matches: 6. Germline V lookup: CDR1 SGDLS, CDR2 YYNGEE. The CDR3 DNA is TGTGCCAGCAGCGTACACTCGGGACTAGCTACCGGGGAGCTGTTTTTT. Protein sequence: CASSVHSGLATGELFF.

This clonotype occurred many times. This chain links TRBV7-9 with TRBJ2-1; no clear D gene. This CDR3 spans 16 amino acids. Germline loops: CDR1 SEHNR, CDR2 FQNEAQ (reference sequence). V was clipped by 5 bases and J by 4 bases, with 18 bases between them. CDR3 sequence (DNA): TGTGCCAGCAGCCCCCCGGCTCCTCAATTATACAATGAGCAGTTCTTC. Protein: CASSPPAPQLYNEQFF.

The V call is TRBV7-2, the J call TRBJ2-1; 11 positions agree with TRBD2. Germline CDR1 is SGHTA and CDR2 is FQGNSA. This CDR3 spans 17 amino acids. V trimming: 1 base; J trimming: 6 bases; junction bases outside the gene matches: 8. In DNA, the CDR3 is TGTGCCAGCAGCTTAGTGCGGCTAGCGGGAGGTGGCAATGAGCAGTTCTTC. As protein: CASSLVRLAGGGNEQFF. Using reference TRBV7-2 and TRBJ2-1 for the parts outside the CDR3, the full variable domain is GAGVSQSPSNKVTEKGKDVELRCDPISGHTALYWYRQSLGQGLEFLIYFQGNSAPDKSGLPSDRFSAERTGGSVSTLTIQRTQQEDSAVYLCASSLVRLAGGGNEQFFGPGTRLTVL.